This T cell receptor (beta chain) was observed in a study of T-cell memory formation after mild COVID-19. Germline V gene sequence: CDR1 SGHVS, CDR2 FQNEAQ. Deletions cut 0 bases from V and 3 bases from J, with 22 bases between. The CDR3 is 19 amino acids. Study outcomes and limitations: A balance of CD4 and CD8 characterized clones contracting day 15 to 85, whereas later expanders leaned CD4+. SARS-CoV-2 specificity of second-wave clones peaking day 37 was unconfirmed.

TCRdb itself ran the 5' RACE reads through MiXCR, one entry per CDR3 protein. Among about 120,000 distinct CDR3 sequences, roughly 20% were seen once, and the ten largest hold around 40%. In this sample, this clonotype turned up a few times. The antigen is not known. The TCR sequence derives from a man younger than 35 who had mild COVID-19 (a few samples of this study predate the infection). Cell type and time point are not known. What was sequenced was PBMCs or a T cell subset sorted from them (not recorded which). The chain employs TRBV7-8 and TRBJ2-3; D tentatively fits TRBD1 or TRBD2 (5 bases each). The CDR3 coding sequence is TGTGCCAGCAGCTTAGCGGGGTCCAGGGCCCGACGGAGGACAGATACGCAGTATTTT. The encoded protein is CASSLAGSRARRRTDTQYF.